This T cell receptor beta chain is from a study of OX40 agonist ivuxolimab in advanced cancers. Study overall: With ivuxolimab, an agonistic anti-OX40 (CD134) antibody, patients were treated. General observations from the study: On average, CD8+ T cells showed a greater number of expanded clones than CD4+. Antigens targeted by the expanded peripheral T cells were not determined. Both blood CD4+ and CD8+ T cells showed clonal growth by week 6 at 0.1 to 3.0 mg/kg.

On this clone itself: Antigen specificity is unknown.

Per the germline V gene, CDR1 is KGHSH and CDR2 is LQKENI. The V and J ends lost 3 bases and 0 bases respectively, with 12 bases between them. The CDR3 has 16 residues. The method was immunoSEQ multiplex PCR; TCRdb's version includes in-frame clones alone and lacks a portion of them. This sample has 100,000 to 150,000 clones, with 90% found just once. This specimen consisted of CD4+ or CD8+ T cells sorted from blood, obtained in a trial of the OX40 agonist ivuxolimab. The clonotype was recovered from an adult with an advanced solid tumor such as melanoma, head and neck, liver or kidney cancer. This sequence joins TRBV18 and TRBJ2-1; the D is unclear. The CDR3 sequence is CASSPGLSSSYNEQFF. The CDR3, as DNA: TGTGCCAGCTCACCCGGCCTTTCGAGCTCCTACAATGAGCAGTTCTTC.